The T cell receptor (beta chain) described here comes from a study of blood T cell repertoires in COVID-19. Looking at the study overall: Samples came from the United States, Italy and Spain, spanning acute and convalescent COVID-19.

How the authors handled the data: Reference gene primer amplification in the assay estimated nucleated cell counts. TCRdb's table, derived via immunoSEQ multiplex PCR, lists solely in-frame clones and lacks some. D and trimming come from the DNA, and the V and J calls and clone size come from that table. The sample contains 60,000 to 70,000 clones, roughly four fifths of which appear only once. Material: peripheral blood. The clonotype was recovered from a human donor in a cohort sampled during active COVID-19.

CDR3 sequence reads: CASTLGGGNTEAFF. CDR3 DNA: TGTGCCAGCACCCTCGGGGGGGGGAACACTGAAGCTTTCTTT. This rearrangement joins TRBV6-6 to TRBJ1-1, with a possible D match to TRBD1 (5 bases). V was pared by 7 bases and J by 1 base, with 13 bases between. Per germline, CDR1 MNHNY and CDR2 SVGAGI (reference sequence). CDR3 length equals 14 residues.